This passage covers 18 T cell receptor beta chains from one sample sequenced in a study of blood T cell repertoires in COVID-19. Profiled with immunoSEQ multiplex PCR; TCRdb holds only in-frame clones, not every one. Here the sample spans around 56,000 clones, around four fifths being singletons. The specimen sequenced was peripheral blood. The origin of the receptors is a woman between 45 and 60 years old with active or convalescent COVID-19.

The chain combines TRBV4-2 with TRBJ1-6; 9 nucleotides line up with TRBD1. V trimming: 1 base; J trimming: 9 bases; junction bases outside the gene matches: 7. The V gene's germline CDR1 is LGHNA and CDR2 YNFKEQ. This CDR3 contains 16 residues. The DNA of the CDR3 is TGTGCCAGCAGCCAAGGACAGGGGGAAGCCGGTTCACCCCTCCACTTT. It specifies CASSQGQGEAGSPLHF.

This clone appeared a single time. The chain uses TRBV5-4 and TRBJ1-1; TRBD1 might be the D (6 bases). This CDR3 is 14 amino acids long. Germline CDR1 reads SGHNT; CDR2 reads YYREEE (reference sequence). V was cut by 1 base and J by 5 bases, with 12 bases left in between. The CDR3 DNA sequence: TGTGCCAGCAGCTTGTCACAGGGTAAGACTGAAGCTTTCTTT. Its protein product is CASSLSQGKTEAFF.

The sample holds a few counts of this clone. This rearrangement joins TRBV6-1 to TRBJ1-5; D unresolved. The V end was cut by 2 bases, the J end by 6 bases, with 11 bases between. CDR3 length equals 14 residues. Germline V lookup: CDR1 MNHNS, CDR2 SASEGT. The CDR3, as DNA: TGTGCCAGCAGTGAACGTCGGTTTGGTCAGCCCCAGCATTTT. This sequence encodes CASSERRFGQPQHF.

This clone was recorded only once. CDR3 DNA sequence: TGTGCCAGCAGTACAATAAACACCATATATTTT. This sequence encodes CASSTINTIYF. V gene TRBV6-6 combines with J gene TRBJ1-3; D unresolved. Trimming stripped 5 bases from V and 6 bases from J, with 5 bases between. The V gene's germline CDR1 is MNHNY and CDR2 SVGAGI (reference sequence). The CDR3 extends over 11 amino acids.

The chain recombines TRBV7-2 with TRBJ1-3; unclear D gene. The CDR3 runs to 14 residues. Germline CDR1 and CDR2: SGHTA and FQGNSA. Trimming pared 2 bases from V and 5 bases from J, leaving 10 bases between. CDR3 in amino acids: CASSLRGLRNTIYF. CDR3 DNA: TGTGCCAGCAGCTTAAGAGGCCTTAGAAACACCATATATTTT.

The gene calls are TRBV7-8 and TRBJ1-1; D gene ambiguous. V was shortened by 5 bases and J by 2 bases, with 18 bases between the two germline ends. The germline CDR1 and CDR2 sequences are SGHVS and FQNEAQ. This CDR3 spans 16 amino acids. CDR3 sequence: CASSQNPSGLNTEAFF. CDR3 sequence (DNA): TGTGCCAGCAGCCAAAACCCCTCGGGGTTAAACACTGAAGCTTTCTTT.

J is TRBJ2-1 and V is TRBV5-1; 11 nucleotides agree with TRBD2. CDR3 length: 15 residues. CDR1 and CDR2 (germline): SGHRS, YFSETQ. The V segment lost 4 bases and the J segment 4 bases; nucleotides outside the gene matches: 4. CDR3 loop: CASSRGLAEYNEQFF. CDR3 DNA: TGCGCCAGCAGCCGGGGACTAGCGGAATACAATGAGCAGTTCTTC.

V gene TRBV21-1 combines with J gene TRBJ1-2. TRBV21-1 constitutes a pseudogene. The CDR3 totals 17 residues. This CDR3 is CASSKYPTVGGGYGYTF. The CDR3, as DNA: TGTGCCAGCAGCAAATACCCCACCGTGGGGGGGGGCTATGGCTACACCTTC.

This clone was observed once. The chain recombines TRBV19 with TRBJ2-1, with 9 bases fitting TRBD2. J lost 4 bases, V lost 7 bases, and 11 bases had no gene match. Germline CDR1 reads LNHDA; CDR2 reads SQIVND (reference sequence). This CDR3 has 16 residues. CDR3 amino acids: CASTLGGLASYNEQFF. The CDR3 bases are TGTGCCAGTACCCTAGGCGGACTAGCGTCATACAATGAGCAGTTCTTC.

The genes are TRBV14 and TRBJ2-1, with 7 positions matching TRBD2. This CDR3 has 16 amino acids. The V gene end was trimmed by 4 bases and the J gene end by 7 bases; junction bases not matched to a gene: 13. Germline-derived CDR1 and CDR2 are SGHDN and FVKESK. CDR3 loop: CASSLLRTRSPNEQFF. The CDR3 bases are TGTGCCAGCAGCCTCCTCCGGACTAGGAGTCCAAATGAGCAGTTCTTC.

The chain is built from TRBV6-1 and TRBJ2-7; TRBD1 matches 9 bases. The CDR3 contains 14 residues. V was pared by 3 bases and J by 5 bases, with 5 bases of the junction left unmatched. In germline, CDR1 is MNHNS, CDR2 SASEGT. CDR3 residues: CASSDLGTGNEQYF. The CDR3 nucleotides read TGTGCCAGCAGTGATCTTGGGACAGGGAACGAGCAGTACTTC.

For the CDR3, the DNA is TGCGCCAGCAGCTTGGGTACATTGGGAGCCTCGTCATTGGGGATCTACGAGCAGTACTTC. Protein sequence: CASSLGTLGASSLGIYEQYF. The J gene is TRBJ2-7, the V gene TRBV5-1; D might be TRBD2 (5 bases). This CDR3 is 20 amino acids long. Trimming shortened V by 0 bases and J by 3 bases, and 28 bases separated the two germline ends. Germline CDR1 is SGHRS and CDR2 is YFSETQ.

The CDR3 sequence: CASSSSSRGETQYF. The CDR3, as DNA: TGTGCCAGCAGTTCCTCCTCGCGGGGAGAGACCCAGTACTTC. V is TRBV6-2 or TRBV6-3 and J is TRBJ2-5; weak D call: TRBD2 (6 bases). Germline CDR1 is MNHEY and CDR2 is SVGEGT. The CDR3 consists of 14 residues. V shed 4 bases and J shed 4 bases, with 13 bases lying between them.

The chain links TRBV15 to TRBJ1-3; 7 bases match TRBD1. Germline CDR1 is LNHNV and CDR2 is YYDKDF (reference sequence). With V trimmed by 0 bases and J by 2 bases, 1 base remained unmatched. This CDR3 is 15 amino acids long. CDR3 DNA: TGTGCCACCAGCAGAGACAGGGGGGCTGGAAACACCATATATTTT. It yields the protein CATSRDRGAGNTIYF.

The rearrangement links TRBV3-1 (or the pseudogene TRBV3-2) to TRBJ2-3; TRBD1 matches at 7 bases. V trimming: 1 base; J trimming: 1 base; junction bases outside the gene matches: 14. CDR1 and CDR2 from the germline V gene are LGHDT and YNNKEL (reference sequence). CDR3 length: 19 amino acids. DNA of the CDR3: TGTGCCAGCAGCCAAGGGTACCTACAGGGGTGGGAACGCACAGATACGCAGTATTTT. It translates to CASSQGYLQGWERTDTQYF.

This clone has just a few counts. The CDR3 loop reads CASSLTGGGEKLFF. The CDR3, as DNA: TGTGCCAGCAGCTTGACAGGGGGAGGCGAAAAACTGTTTTTT. The rearrangement joins TRBV5-4 to TRBJ1-4; 8 bases agree with TRBD1. Losses at the gene ends were 1 base for V and 8 bases for J; bases not matched to a gene: 4. This CDR3 has 14 residues. Germline values: CDR1 SGHNT, CDR2 YYREEE (reference sequence).

The CDR3 here is CASLPSGYTF. The CDR3 coding sequence is TGTGCCAGCCTCCCCAGTGGCTACACCTTC. The rearrangement uses TRBV6-6 and TRBJ1-2; no firm D call. The V and J ends lost 8 bases and 7 bases respectively, with 8 bases between them. Germline V CDR1 and CDR2: MNHNY, SVGAGI (reference sequence). CDR3 length equals 10 residues.

This clone was detected only once. The chain recombines TRBV2 with TRBJ1-6, with 7 positions matching TRBD1. The V gene end was trimmed by 6 bases and the J gene end by 5 bases; junction bases not matched to a gene: 4. CDR1 is SNHLY and CDR2 is FYNNEI in the germline V gene. The CDR3 is 14 residues long. The CDR3 coding sequence is TGTGCCAGCAGGGACAGGACCCATAATTCACCCCTCCACTTT. It yields the protein CASRDRTHNSPLHF. The entire variable domain, with the rest obtained from reference TRBV2 and TRBJ1-6, is as follows: EPEVTQTPSHQVTQMGQEVILRCVPISNHLYFYWYRQILGQKVEFLVSFYNNEISEKSEIFDDQFSVERPDGSNFTLKIRSTKLEDSAMYFCASRDRTHNSPLHFGNGTRLTVT.